The 4 T cell receptor beta chains listed next were all sequenced from one sample in a study of OX40 agonist ivuxolimab in advanced cancers. The table came from immunoSEQ multiplex PCR; TCRdb's copy has only in-frame clones and leaves some out. The sample lists more than 20,000 clones, 76% occurring once. The sample was CD4+ or CD8+ T cells sorted from blood, taken in a trial of the OX40 agonist ivuxolimab. These TCRs come from an adult with an advanced solid tumor such as melanoma, head and neck, liver or kidney cancer.

The chain joins TRBV6-5 to TRBJ1-6; 8 positions match TRBD1. Germline-derived CDR1 and CDR2 are MNHEY and SVGAGI. This CDR3 region has 15 residues. V lost 4 bases and J lost 10; bases outside the gene matches: 9. The CDR3 DNA sequence: TGTGCCAGCAGTTCTCAGAGACAGGGGAGGTCACCCCTCCACTTT. It is translated as CASSSQRQGRSPLHF.

This CDR3 reads CASRGDSLHNSPLHF. CDR3 sequence (DNA): TGTGCCAGTAGGGGGGACAGCCTACATAATTCACCCCTCCACTTT. The genes are TRBV19 and TRBJ1-6; 7 bases are a match to TRBD1. CDR1 and CDR2 from the germline V gene are LNHDA and SQIVND (reference sequence). The CDR3 runs 15 residues. V was clipped by 6 bases and J by 5 bases; unmatched bases: 7.

The genes are TRBV7-2 and TRBJ1-3, with 12 bases aligning to TRBD1. J gave up 8 bases and V 5 bases, and 4 bases lay outside the gene matches. Germline V gene lookup returns CDR1 SGHTA and CDR2 FQGNSA. The CDR3 extends over 14 amino acids. CDR3 nucleotides: TGTGCCAGCAGCCCGGGACAGGGGGCTTACACCATATATTTT. Translation: CASSPGQGAYTIYF.

The genes are TRBV5-4 and TRBJ1-4, with TRBD1 identical over 7 bases. Germline V gives CDR1 SGHNT, CDR2 YYREEE (reference sequence). Trimming at V came to 3 bases and at J to 8 bases, leaving 7 bases not matched to a gene. The CDR3 extends over 14 amino acids. CDR3 bases: TGTGCCAGCAGCTCGACAGGGTTGGACGAAAAACTGTTTTTT. This codes for CASSSTGLDEKLFF.